The source of this T cell receptor (beta chain) is a study of blood T cells in healthy people across ages. Through a sample-barcoded 5' primer and a J-beta primer mix, a second PCR was run for roughly 6 to 12 cycles. TCRdb re-called the 5' RACE reads through MiXCR, storing one row per CDR3 protein. The sample carries 890,000 or so distinct CDR3 sequences, about 62% recorded once. The CDR3 consists of 16 residues. Germline CDR1 SGDLS, CDR2 YYNGEE. J lost 8 bases, V lost 0 bases, and 6 bases had no gene match. The origin of this receptor is a man younger than 45 in good health. V and J are TRBV9 and TRBJ2-1; 12 nucleotides agree with TRBD2. The sequencing input was blood. CDR3 coding DNA: TGTGCCAGCAGCGTAGGACCTAGCGGGGGGGCCTATGAGCAGTTCTTC. Translating gives CASSVGPSGGAYEQFF.